This T cell receptor beta chain appears in the sequencing data of a study of T cells in women clearing cervical HPV infection. For the study at large: Cases were women with histologically confirmed HPV16-related CIN3 or worse, including 2 invasive cancers. Control women cleared a single incident HPV16 infection within 12 months.

The method was immunoSEQ multiplex PCR; TCRdb's version includes in-frame clones alone and lacks a portion of them. Here the sample table reports some 8,300 clones. As concerns this clone: Its antigen is undetermined.

Study-wide findings and caveats: Cases and controls were distinguished at AUC 0.83 by richness and V genes. T-cell numbers per sample were unknown and may explain richness differences.

The specimen sequenced was blood buffy coat. The TCR comes from a woman aged 18 to 75 with a cervical HPV16 infection that either progressed to CIN3+ or cleared (not recorded which).

The covered CDR3 bases are TGTGCCACCGCACCCGCAGATACC. This sequence encodes CATAPADT. The complete CDR3 protein is CATAPADTYTF. J is TRBJ1-2 and V is TRBV7-2; D is uncertain. The read halts 3 residues ahead of the CDR3 end, with the missing end drawn from the germline J gene. The CDR3 sequence is 11 residues long. Germline V gene lookup returns CDR1 SGHTA and CDR2 FQGNSA. Based on the CDR3 plus reference TRBV7-2 and TRBJ1-2, the full variable domain is GAGVSQSPSNKVTEKGKDVELRCDPISGHTALYWYRQSLGQGLEFLIYFQGNSAPDKSGLPSDRFSAERTGGSVSTLTIQRTQQEDSAVYLCATAPADTYTFGSGTRLTVV.